A single sample gave rise to the 24 T cell receptor beta chains below, sequenced in a study of blood T cell repertoires in COVID-19. Method: immunoSEQ multiplex PCR; TCRdb's copy keeps in-frame clones and lacks some. This repertoire shows about 83,000 clones, 75% to 90% found once; its top ten account for 3%. The sequenced sample consisted of peripheral blood. Receptors were obtained from a woman between 45 and 60 years old with active or convalescent COVID-19.

In its sample, this clone was seen once. The chain employs TRBV6-5 and TRBJ2-1; 11 bases are a match to TRBD2. The CDR3 contains 14 residues. Per the germline V gene, CDR1 is MNHEY and CDR2 is SVGAGI. V shed 10 bases and J 4 bases; nucleotides not matched to a gene: 6. CDR3 amino acids: CATFSGGVYNEQFF. The CDR3 bases are TGTGCCACCTTTAGCGGGGGGGTTTACAATGAGCAGTTCTTC.

This chain uses TRBV5-1 with TRBJ2-4; D call uncertain. The CDR3 covers 13 residues. Germline CDR1 reads SGHRS; CDR2 reads YFSETQ. Trimming pared 5 bases from V and 0 bases from J, leaving 6 bases between. The CDR3 DNA is TGCGCCAGCAGGGGCTTAGCCAAAAACATTCAGTACTTC. Translating gives CASRGLAKNIQYF.

The rearrangement links TRBV3-1 (or the pseudogene TRBV3-2) to TRBJ2-3; 8 bases are shared with TRBD2. Germline V gene data show CDR1 as LGHDT and CDR2 as YNNKEL (reference sequence). With 3 bases clipped from V and 5 bases from J, the junction kept 10 bases outside the gene matches. The CDR3 runs to 16 residues. DNA for the CDR3: TGTGCCAGCAGCCATTCGCGGGGGGCTGGGGGAGATACGCAGTATTTT. This sequence encodes CASSHSRGAGGDTQYF.

This sequence joins TRBV6-4 and TRBJ1-4; TRBD1 agrees at 8 bases. Germline lookup yields CDR1 MRHNA and CDR2 SNTAGT. V was clipped by 6 bases and J by 11 bases; unmatched bases: 8. The CDR3 is made up of 13 amino acids. Written as DNA, the CDR3 is TGTGCCAGCAGCGACGGACAGGGCGGGAAACTGTTTTTT. Protein sequence: CASSDGQGGKLFF.

J is TRBJ2-1 and V is TRBV9; TRBD1 matches 11 bases. The CDR3 has 16 amino acids. The junction had 6 bases not matched to a gene; V was cut back by 2 bases and J by 5 bases. Germline CDR1 SGDLS, CDR2 YYNGEE. The CDR3 region has the DNA TGTGCCAGCAGCGTCGAGGGACAGGGGGGCCACAATGAGCAGTTCTTC. Its translation is CASSVEGQGGHNEQFF.

V is TRBV10-2 and J is TRBJ1-4; the match to TRBD1 covers 10 bases. CDR1 is WSHSY, CDR2 SAAADI, per germline. V was clipped by 4 bases and J by 4 bases; unmatched bases: 0. The CDR3 has 14 amino acids. The CDR3 is CASSGTGGNEKLFF. The CDR3 DNA follows: TGCGCCAGCAGTGGGACAGGGGGTAATGAAAAACTGTTTTTT.

The chain carries TRBV6-6 and TRBJ1-2; D remains unclear. The length of the CDR3 is 13 residues. Trimming removed 6 bases at V and 9 bases at J, with 17 bases between. Germline values: CDR1 MNHNY, CDR2 SVGAGI (reference sequence). The CDR3 region is CASSLDRTGSYTF. CDR3 bases: TGTGCCAGCAGCCTAGACCGGACTGGCAGCTACACCTTC.

The chain carries TRBV4-3 and TRBJ2-1; D might be TRBD2 (6 bases). This CDR3 comprises 16 residues. V gave up 4 bases and J gave up 4 bases, with 17 bases separating them. Per the germline V gene, CDR1 is LGHNA and CDR2 is YSLEER. CDR3 in amino acids: CASSPFLAVFYNEQFF. CDR3 DNA sequence: TGCGCCAGCAGCCCCTTTTTAGCGGTATTTTACAATGAGCAGTTCTTC.

The chain uses TRBV6-5 and TRBJ1-1; 7 nucleotides match TRBD1. The germline V gene has CDR1 MNHEY and CDR2 SVGAGI. V lost 7 bases, J lost 4 bases, and 12 bases stayed unmatched. This CDR3 spans 15 amino acids. The CDR3 nucleotides read TGTGCCAGCATAGGGAGGCAGGGGGGAATCACTGAAGCTTTCTTT. Its translation: CASIGRQGGITEAFF.

The table lists this clone with a few counts. The genes are TRBV6-5 and TRBJ2-7, with D perhaps TRBD1 (6 bases). The germline V gene encodes CDR1 MNHEY and CDR2 SVGAGI. V was pared by 8 bases and J by 1 base, with 15 bases between. The CDR3 runs to 14 residues. The CDR3 loop reads CASSGVDSSYEQYF. CDR3 in DNA: TGTGCCAGCTCAGGGGTGGACAGTTCCTACGAGCAGTACTTC.

V is TRBV5-3 and J is TRBJ1-4; the match to TRBD1 covers 9 bases. TRBV5-3 is placed among ORFs of uncertain function. The CDR3 length is 15 residues. J lost 8 bases, V lost 3 bases, and 8 bases had no gene match. In DNA, the CDR3 is TGTGCCAGAAGCTCTCACAGGGGGCGAGGGGAAAAACTGTTTTTT. Amino acid sequence: CARSSHRGRGEKLFF.

The J gene is TRBJ2-7, the V gene TRBV6-1; possibly TRBD1 for D (6 bases). The V gene lost 1 base and the J gene lost 1 base, with 17 bases spanning the gap. Germline CDR1 and CDR2: MNHNS and SASEGT. This CDR3 is 17 amino acids long. The CDR3 sequence is CASSEVGTGTPSYEQYF. The CDR3, as DNA: TGTGCCAGCAGTGAAGTGGGGACCGGGACACCATCCTACGAGCAGTACTTC.

The gene calls are TRBV5-4 and TRBJ1-5, with 7 nucleotides matching TRBD1. The germline V gene has CDR1 SGHNT and CDR2 YYREEE (reference sequence). V gave up 0 bases and J gave up 7 bases; unmatched junction bases: 7. This CDR3 spans 15 amino acids. CDR3 in DNA: TGTGCCAGCAGCTTGGAAGGCAGGGGGAACCAGCCCCAGCATTTT. Amino acids: CASSLEGRGNQPQHF.

The V gene is TRBV6-1, the J gene TRBJ1-2; 7 positions agree with TRBD1. The V and J ends lost 2 bases and 4 bases, in that order; junction bases with no gene match: 7. The CDR3 has 15 residues. The germline V gene has CDR1 MNHNS and CDR2 SASEGT. The chain's CDR3 is CASSEPQGVPYGYTF. CDR3 nucleotide sequence: TGTGCCAGCAGTGAACCCCAGGGGGTCCCCTATGGCTACACCTTC.

This chain uses TRBV6-5 with TRBJ2-2, with D uncertain. V shed 4 bases and J shed 6 bases, with 15 bases lying between them. The CDR3 runs 15 residues. The germline V gene encodes CDR1 MNHEY and CDR2 SVGAGI. The CDR3 region is CASSLVISLAGELFF. In DNA form, the CDR3 reads TGTGCCAGCAGTTTGGTCATCTCTCTAGCCGGGGAGCTGTTTTTT.

The genes are TRBV6-5 and TRBJ1-1; a possible D gene is TRBD1 (6 bases). The CDR3 runs to 13 residues. Deletions cut 5 bases from V and 5 bases from J, with 12 bases between. Germline V gene lookup returns CDR1 MNHEY and CDR2 SVGAGI. Here the CDR3 DNA reads TGTGCCAGCAGTCAACTCAGGGGAACTGAAGCTTTCTTT. Translating gives CASSQLRGTEAFF.

This chain links TRBV5-1 with TRBJ2-7; 9 nucleotides align to TRBD1. Germline trimming cut 2 bases from V and 5 bases from J; bases unmatched to any gene: 5. Germline assignment: CDR1 SGHRS and CDR2 YFSETQ. This CDR3 is 14 amino acids long. The CDR3 coding sequence is TGCGCCAGCAGCTTCGCCGGGACAGGGAACGAGCAGTACTTC. This translates into CASSFAGTGNEQYF.

J is TRBJ2-1 and V is TRBV5-1; weak D call: TRBD2 (6 bases). V was cut by 0 bases and J by 1 base, with 11 bases left in between. Germline V lookup: CDR1 SGHRS, CDR2 YFSETQ. This CDR3 comprises 16 residues. The CDR3 loop is CASSLAWSGSYNEQFF. The CDR3 DNA is TGCGCCAGCAGCTTGGCCTGGAGCGGGTCCTACAATGAGCAGTTCTTC.

The CDR3 DNA sequence: TGTGCCAGCAGTTATGGGGAGGGGACTAGGTCCTACAATGAGCAGTTCTTC. Protein: CASSYGEGTRSYNEQFF. This rearrangement joins TRBV6-2 or TRBV6-3 to TRBJ2-1; TRBD2 aligns across 8 bases. This CDR3 is built from 17 residues. Per the germline V gene, CDR1 is MNHEY and CDR2 is SVGEGT. Trimming cost V 3 bases and J 1 base; bases outside gene matches: 8.

The chain recombines TRBV20-1 with TRBJ1-2, with a tentative D call TRBD1 (5 bases). Germline V gene data show CDR1 as DFQATT and CDR2 as SNEGSKA (reference sequence). The CDR3 length is 11 residues. Trimming stripped 5 bases from V and 8 bases from J, with 12 bases between. The CDR3 protein is CSARAGGGYTF. CDR3 nucleotides: TGCAGTGCTCGGGCGGGGGGAGGCTACACCTTC.

The J gene is TRBJ1-1, the V gene TRBV5-8; TRBD1 might be the D (6 bases). Germline values: CDR1 SGHTS, CDR2 YDEGEE. The germline V and J ends were trimmed by 2 bases and 4 bases, with 9 bases remaining between them. The CDR3 contains 13 residues. The CDR3 is CASSLDRLTEAFF. Here the CDR3 DNA reads TGTGCCAGCAGCTTAGACAGGCTCACTGAAGCTTTCTTT.

The rearrangement uses TRBV30 and TRBJ2-1; 7 bases map to TRBD2. The CDR3 length is 11 residues. CDR1 is GTSNPN and CDR2 is SVGIG in the germline V gene (reference sequence). V dropped 8 bases and J dropped 10; count of bases not matched to a gene: 8. The CDR3 spells CAHERGQEQFF. The CDR3 DNA reads TGTGCCCATGAGCGGGGTCAAGAGCAGTTCTTC.

V is TRBV28 and J is TRBJ2-5; 7 nucleotides agree with TRBD1. Looked up from germline, CDR1 is MDHEN and CDR2 is SYDVKM. Trimming at V came to 1 base and at J to 4 bases, leaving 12 bases not matched to a gene. This CDR3 is 17 amino acids long. The CDR3 loop is CASSLSALTGRTETQYF. The CDR3 bases are TGTGCCAGCAGTTTATCCGCCTTGACAGGGCGGACAGAGACCCAGTACTTC.

The V call is TRBV30, the J call TRBJ2-7; D perhaps matches TRBD2 (6 bases). CDR3 length: 11 residues. Germline V gives CDR1 GTSNPN, CDR2 SVGIG (reference sequence). The germline V and J ends were trimmed by 4 bases and 3 bases, with 7 bases remaining between them. In DNA, the CDR3 is TGTGCCTGGACAGCGGGCTACGAGCAGTACTTC. Translated: CAWTAGYEQYF.